These 15 T cell receptor beta chains share one sample of origin, sequenced in a study of early T cells in non-severe SARS-CoV-2 infection. From the 5' RACE reads, TCRdb called clonotypes with MiXCR, one entry per CDR3 protein. The table has around 78,000 distinct CDR3 sequences, about an eighth seen once. The sample taken for sequencing was whole blood. These receptor sequences come from an adult who was a healthcare worker with PCR-confirmed SARS-CoV-2 infection or an uninfected control (not recorded which).

This clonotype came up a few times. The gene calls are TRBV6-6 and TRBJ1-1; 9 positions match TRBD1. CDR3 length: 17 residues. V dropped 0 bases and J dropped 5; count of bases not matched to a gene: 10. Germline V CDR1 and CDR2: MNHNY, SVGAGI (reference sequence). CDR3 in DNA: TGTGCCAGCAGTTACTCCATCCCTTGGGGGACAGGGACTGAAGCTTTCTTT. This codes for CASSYSIPWGTGTEAFF.

The rearrangement links TRBV4-1 to TRBJ1-5; TRBD1 aligns across 7 bases. V lost 1 base to trimming and J lost 0 bases; unmatched junction nucleotides: 12. CDR3 length equals 19 residues. Germline values: CDR1 MGHRA, CDR2 YSYEKL. The CDR3 loop is CASSQAALSGTDSNQPQHF. In DNA form, the CDR3 reads TGCGCCAGCAGCCAAGCAGCGCTTAGTGGGACAGATAGCAATCAGCCCCAGCATTTT.

This rearrangement joins TRBV15 to TRBJ2-3; D remains unclear. CDR3 length: 11 amino acids. CDR1 is LNHNV, CDR2 YYDKDF, per germline (reference sequence). The V end lost 5 bases, the J end lost 2 bases, and 2 bases lay between the germline ends. The CDR3 here is CATSSTDTQYF. The DNA for the CDR3 is TGTGCCACCAGCTCCACAGATACGCAGTATTTT.

This clonotype has more than one count but fewer than ten. The chain carries TRBV5-1 and TRBJ1-6, with D perhaps matching TRBD1 (5 bases). Germline V gives CDR1 SGHRS, CDR2 YFSETQ. CDR3 length: 17 amino acids. V was trimmed by 3 bases and J by 0 bases, leaving 13 bases between them. DNA of the CDR3: TGCGCCAGCAGCTATCGGGACTCGAGCTCCTATAATTCACCCCTCCACTTT. Protein sequence: CASSYRDSSSYNSPLHF.

A few counts support this clonotype. V gene TRBV3-1 combines with J gene TRBJ2-7; D call uncertain. V was pared by 5 bases and J by 3 bases, with 14 bases between. The CDR3 is 14 amino acids. Germline-derived CDR1 and CDR2 are LGHDT and YNNKEL (reference sequence). The CDR3 DNA reads as TGTGCCAGCAGCGTCCGTGCCGGCCTCTACGAGCAGTACTTC. Amino acid sequence: CASSVRAGLYEQYF.

This clonotype was counted many times. This chain links TRBV11-2 with TRBJ1-4; D gene unclear. CDR1 is SGHAT, CDR2 FQNNGV, per germline. The CDR3 is made up of 11 amino acids. V dropped 4 bases and J dropped 4 bases, with 1 base sitting between them. CDR3 nucleotide sequence: TGTGCCAGCAGCTATAATGAAAAACTGTTTTTT. This translates into CASSYNEKLFF. The full variable domain, with the rest looked up from reference TRBV11-2 and TRBJ1-4, is EAGVAQSPRYKIIEKRQSVAFWCNPISGHATLYWYQQILGQGPKLLIQFQNNGVVDDSQLPKDRFSAERLKGVDSTLKIQPAKLEDSAVYLCASSYNEKLFFGSGTQLSVL.

V and J are TRBV28 and TRBJ2-5; D is unresolved. The germline gives CDR1 MDHEN, CDR2 SYDVKM. This CDR3 has 15 residues. V gave up 3 bases and J gave up 2 bases, with 13 bases separating them. CDR3 DNA sequence: TGTGCCAGCAGTTTGAAACAGCCAATTCAAGAGACCCAGTACTTC. This sequence encodes CASSLKQPIQETQYF.

This clonotype showed up many times. The CDR3 DNA sequence: TGTGCCAGCAGCTCTTATGGGACGTTGAACACCGGGGAGCTGTTTTTT. The encoded protein is CASSSYGTLNTGELFF. The chain has TRBV7-2 and TRBJ2-2; D is possibly TRBD1 or TRBD2 (5 bases each). CDR3 length: 16 amino acids. Germline values: CDR1 SGHTA, CDR2 FQGNSA. Deletions cut 4 bases from V and 1 base from J, with 13 bases between.

This clonotype was recorded a few times. This chain joins TRBV19 and TRBJ2-1; no clear D. Trimming took off 5 bases at V and 5 bases at J, with 7 bases between the two ends. The CDR3 consists of 12 residues. Germline V gene sequence: CDR1 LNHDA, CDR2 SQIVND (reference sequence). CDR3 region: CASSFPNNEQFF. The CDR3 nucleotides are TGTGCCAGTAGTTTCCCAAACAATGAGCAGTTCTTC.

The genes are TRBV5-1 and TRBJ2-1, with no clear D. V was clipped by 4 bases and J by 1 base, with 15 bases between them. CDR1 and CDR2 (germline): SGHRS, YFSETQ. This CDR3 spans 16 amino acids. CDR3 residues: CASSRPLELSYNEQFF. CDR3 bases: TGCGCCAGCAGCCGCCCTCTAGAACTATCCTACAATGAGCAGTTCTTC. Drawing the rest from reference TRBV5-1 and TRBJ2-1, the complete variable domain is KAGVTQTPRYLIKTRGQQVTLSCSPISGHRSVSWYQQTPGQGLQFLFEYFSETQRNKGNFPGRFSGRQFSNSRSEMNVSTLELGDSALYLCASSRPLELSYNEQFFGPGTRLTVL.

This clonotype was seen many times. The rearrangement joins TRBV5-8 to TRBJ2-3, with 8 bases fitting TRBD2. The CDR3 runs to 17 residues. Germline CDR1 and CDR2: SGHTS and YDEGEE. J lost 1 base, V lost 4 bases, and 11 bases had no gene match. CDR3 region: CASSTRVSGGRTDTQYF. Here the CDR3 DNA reads TGTGCCAGCAGCACCCGAGTGAGCGGGGGCCGCACAGATACGCAGTATTTT.

In its sample, this clonotype was seen a few times. V is TRBV12-3 or TRBV12-4 and J is TRBJ2-3; TRBD1 or TRBD2 may be the D gene (5 bases each). The CDR3 runs 14 residues. The V end lost 5 bases, the J end lost 1 base, and 10 bases lay between the germline ends. The CDR3 DNA reads as TGTGCCAGCAGTGCCTTGGGGGGCACAGATACGCAGTATTTT. It codes for CASSALGGTDTQYF.

The chain uses TRBV5-5 and TRBJ2-1; TRBD2 might be the D (5 bases). This CDR3 comprises 13 residues. Germline CDR1 reads SGHKS; CDR2 reads YYEKEE (reference sequence). Trimming pared 4 bases from V and 4 bases from J, leaving 9 bases between. The CDR3 sequence: CASSDGEYNEQFF. Here the CDR3 DNA reads TGTGCCAGCAGCGACGGGGAATACAATGAGCAGTTCTTC.

In its sample, this clonotype was seen a few times. The rearrangement links TRBV3-1 to TRBJ2-7, with a possible D match to TRBD2 (7 bases). Germline V gene lookup returns CDR1 LGHDT and CDR2 YNNKEL (reference sequence). V lost 6 bases and J 7 bases, leaving 28 bases between the germline ends. The CDR3 has 17 amino acids. The chain's CDR3 is CASSSRPRGAPSWEQYF. The CDR3 DNA reads TGTGCCAGCAGTTCCAGGCCTCGGGGGGCGCCATCCTGGGAGCAGTACTTC.

V usage is TRBV12-2 and J usage is TRBJ2-6; the D call of TRBD1 is as the table states it, not checked on the DNA. TRBV12-2 is noted as a pseudogene. The length of the CDR3 is 21 residues. The CDR3 coding sequence is TGTGCAAGTCGCTCACCGGGACAGGGGGCGCGAGATTATCCTGGGGCCAACGTCCTGACTTTC. Translation gives CASRSPGQGARDYPGANVLTF.